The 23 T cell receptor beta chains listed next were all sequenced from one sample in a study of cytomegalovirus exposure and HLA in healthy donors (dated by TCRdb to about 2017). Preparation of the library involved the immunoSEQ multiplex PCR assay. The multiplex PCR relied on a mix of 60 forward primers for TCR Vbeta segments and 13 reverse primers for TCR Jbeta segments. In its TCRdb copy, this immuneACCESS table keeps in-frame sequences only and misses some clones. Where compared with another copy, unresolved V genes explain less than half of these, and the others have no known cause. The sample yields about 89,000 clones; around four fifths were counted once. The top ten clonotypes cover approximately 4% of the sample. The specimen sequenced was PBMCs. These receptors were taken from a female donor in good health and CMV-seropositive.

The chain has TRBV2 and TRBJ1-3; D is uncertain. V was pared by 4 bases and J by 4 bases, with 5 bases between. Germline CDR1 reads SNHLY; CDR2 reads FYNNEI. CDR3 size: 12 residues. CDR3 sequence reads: CASSGGGNTIYF. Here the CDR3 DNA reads TGTGCCAGCAGTGGAGGAGGAAACACCATATATTTT.

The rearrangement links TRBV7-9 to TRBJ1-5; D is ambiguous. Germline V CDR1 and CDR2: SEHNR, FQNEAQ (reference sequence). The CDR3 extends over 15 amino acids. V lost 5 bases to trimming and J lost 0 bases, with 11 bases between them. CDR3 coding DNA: TGTGCCAGCAGCCAGGACTTACTTAGCAATCAGCCCCAGCATTTT. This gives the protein CASSQDLLSNQPQHF.

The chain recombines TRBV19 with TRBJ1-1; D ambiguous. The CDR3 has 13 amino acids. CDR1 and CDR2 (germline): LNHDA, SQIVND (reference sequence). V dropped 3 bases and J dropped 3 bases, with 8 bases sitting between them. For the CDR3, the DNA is TGTGCCAGTAGTATCCGGGGTGACACTGAAGCTTTCTTT. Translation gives CASSIRGDTEAFF.

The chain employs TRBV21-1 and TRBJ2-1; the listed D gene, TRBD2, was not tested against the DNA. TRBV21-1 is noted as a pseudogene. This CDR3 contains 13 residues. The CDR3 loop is CAISGRFYNEQFF. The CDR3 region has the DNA TGTGCCATCAGCGGGAGATTTTACAATGAGCAGTTCTTC.

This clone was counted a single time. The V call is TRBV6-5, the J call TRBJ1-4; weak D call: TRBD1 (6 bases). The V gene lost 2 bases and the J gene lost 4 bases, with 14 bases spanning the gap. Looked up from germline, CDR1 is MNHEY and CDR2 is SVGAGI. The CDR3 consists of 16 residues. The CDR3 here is CASSYAGGRGNEKLFF. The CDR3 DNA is TGTGCCAGCAGTTACGCGGGGGGCAGGGGTAATGAAAAACTGTTTTTT.

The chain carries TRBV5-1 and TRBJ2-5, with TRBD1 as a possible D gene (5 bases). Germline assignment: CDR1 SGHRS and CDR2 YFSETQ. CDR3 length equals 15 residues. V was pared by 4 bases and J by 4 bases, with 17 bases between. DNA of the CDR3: TGCGCCAGCAGCACGGCCGGGCAGGGTGGAGAGACCCAGTACTTC. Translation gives CASSTAGQGGETQYF.

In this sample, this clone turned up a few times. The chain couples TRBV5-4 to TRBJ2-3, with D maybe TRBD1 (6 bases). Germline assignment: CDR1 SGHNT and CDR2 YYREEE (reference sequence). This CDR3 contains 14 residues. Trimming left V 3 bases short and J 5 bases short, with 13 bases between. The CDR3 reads CASSSGQSIDTQYF. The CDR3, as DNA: TGTGCCAGCAGCTCAGGACAGTCGATAGATACGCAGTATTTT.

This CDR3 reads CASGLGGGRADTQYF. CDR3 nucleotide sequence: TGTGCCAGTGGCCTGGGCGGGGGGAGGGCAGATACGCAGTATTTT. This chain joins TRBV19 and TRBJ2-3; 8 bases match TRBD2. CDR3 size: 15 residues. With 8 bases clipped from V and 4 bases from J, the junction kept 11 bases outside the gene matches. Germline assignment: CDR1 LNHDA and CDR2 SQIVND (reference sequence).

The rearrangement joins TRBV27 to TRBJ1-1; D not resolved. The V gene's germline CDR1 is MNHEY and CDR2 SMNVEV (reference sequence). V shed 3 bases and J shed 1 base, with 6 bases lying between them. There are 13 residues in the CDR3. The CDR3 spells CASSFQENTEAFF. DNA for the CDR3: TGTGCCAGCAGTTTTCAGGAGAACACTGAAGCTTTCTTT.

The CDR3 coding sequence is TGCGCCAGCAGTCCTCGCGGGAGAGTTAGTGAGCAGTTCTTC. Protein: CASSPRGRVSEQFF. J is TRBJ2-1 and V is TRBV5-1; 7 nucleotides agree with TRBD2. The trim removed 5 bases at V and 9 bases at J, leaving 11 bases unmatched. Per germline, CDR1 SGHRS and CDR2 YFSETQ. This CDR3 is 14 amino acids long. Complete variable domain (other parts from reference TRBV5-1 and TRBJ2-1): KAGVTQTPRYLIKTRGQQVTLSCSPISGHRSVSWYQQTPGQGLQFLFEYFSETQRNKGNFPGRFSGRQFSNSRSEMNVSTLELGDSALYLCASSPRGRVSEQFFGPGTRLTVL.

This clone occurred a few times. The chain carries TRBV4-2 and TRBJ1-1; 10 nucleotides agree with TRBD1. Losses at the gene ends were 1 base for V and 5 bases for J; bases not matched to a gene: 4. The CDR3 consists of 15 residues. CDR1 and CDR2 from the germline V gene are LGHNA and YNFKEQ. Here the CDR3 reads CASSQGQGARTEAFF. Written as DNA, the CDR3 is TGTGCCAGCAGCCAAGGACAGGGGGCTAGGACTGAAGCTTTCTTT.

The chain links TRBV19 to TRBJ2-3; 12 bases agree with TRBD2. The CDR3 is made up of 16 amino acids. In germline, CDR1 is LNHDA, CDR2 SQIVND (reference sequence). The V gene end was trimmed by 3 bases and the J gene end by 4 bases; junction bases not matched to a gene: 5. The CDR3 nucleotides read TGTGCCAGTAGTATCTGGACTAGCGGGGCTTCAGATACGCAGTATTTT. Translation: CASSIWTSGASDTQYF.

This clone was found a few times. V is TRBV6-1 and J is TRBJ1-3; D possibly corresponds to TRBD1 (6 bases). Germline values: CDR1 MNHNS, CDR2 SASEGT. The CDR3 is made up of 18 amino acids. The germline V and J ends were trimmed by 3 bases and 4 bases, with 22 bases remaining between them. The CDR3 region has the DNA TGTGCCAGCAGTGATCCCACCTACAGGGTAGGATCCGGAAACACCATATATTTT. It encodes CASSDPTYRVGSGNTIYF.

The CDR3 coding sequence is TGCAGCCTTGGGACTAGGAGAGAGACCCAGTACTTC. Encoded protein: CSLGTRRETQYF. The genes are TRBV29-1 and TRBJ2-5; 8 nucleotides align to TRBD2. This CDR3 comprises 12 residues. From germline, CDR1 is SQVTM and CDR2 ANQGSEA. The junction had 6 bases not matched to a gene; V was cut back by 8 bases and J by 4 bases.

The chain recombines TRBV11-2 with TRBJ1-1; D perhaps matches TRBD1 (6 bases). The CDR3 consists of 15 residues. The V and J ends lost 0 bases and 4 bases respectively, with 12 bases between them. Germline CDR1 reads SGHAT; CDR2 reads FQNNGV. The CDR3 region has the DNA TGTGCCAGCAGCTTAGATGGGGGCTACGGCACTGAAGCTTTCTTT. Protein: CASSLDGGYGTEAFF.

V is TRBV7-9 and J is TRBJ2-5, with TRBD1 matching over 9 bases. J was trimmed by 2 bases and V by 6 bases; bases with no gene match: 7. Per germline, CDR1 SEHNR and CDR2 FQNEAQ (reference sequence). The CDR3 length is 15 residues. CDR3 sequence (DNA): TGTGCCAGCAGATCCGGGACAGGGTCTCAAGAGACCCAGTACTTC. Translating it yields CASRSGTGSQETQYF.

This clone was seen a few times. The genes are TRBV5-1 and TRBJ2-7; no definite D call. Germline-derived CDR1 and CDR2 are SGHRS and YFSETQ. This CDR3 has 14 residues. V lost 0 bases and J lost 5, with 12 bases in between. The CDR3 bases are TGCGCCAGCAGCTTGGGCGGAAGTCGGGACGAGCAGTACTTC. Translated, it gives CASSLGGSRDEQYF.

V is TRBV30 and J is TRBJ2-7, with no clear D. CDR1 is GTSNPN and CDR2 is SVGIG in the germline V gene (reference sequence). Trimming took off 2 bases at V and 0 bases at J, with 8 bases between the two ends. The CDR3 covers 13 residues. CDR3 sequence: CAWSRASSYEQYF. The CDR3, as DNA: TGTGCCTGGAGTCGAGCGAGCTCCTACGAGCAGTACTTC.

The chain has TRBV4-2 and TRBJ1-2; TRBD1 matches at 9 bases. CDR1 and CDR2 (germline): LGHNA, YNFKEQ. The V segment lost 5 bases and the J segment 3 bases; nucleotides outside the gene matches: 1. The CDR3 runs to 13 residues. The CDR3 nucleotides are TGTGCCAGCAGCGGACAGGGGTACTATGGCTACACCTTC. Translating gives CASSGQGYYGYTF.

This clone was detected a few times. DNA for the CDR3: TGTGCCAGTAGTAAACGACAGGAAAGGAATTCACCCCTCCACTTT. It yields the protein CASSKRQERNSPLHF. The chain joins TRBV19 to TRBJ1-6, with a tentative D call TRBD1 (6 bases). Per the germline V gene, CDR1 is LNHDA and CDR2 is SQIVND (reference sequence). The CDR3 covers 15 residues. V was clipped by 4 bases and J by 7 bases, with 14 bases between them.

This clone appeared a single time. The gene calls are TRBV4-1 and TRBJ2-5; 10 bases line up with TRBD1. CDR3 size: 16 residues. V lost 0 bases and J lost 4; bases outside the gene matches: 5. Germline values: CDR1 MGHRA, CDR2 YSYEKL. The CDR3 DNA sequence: TGCGCCAGCAGCCAAGATAAGGGACAGGGGTTAGAGACCCAGTACTTC. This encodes CASSQDKGQGLETQYF.

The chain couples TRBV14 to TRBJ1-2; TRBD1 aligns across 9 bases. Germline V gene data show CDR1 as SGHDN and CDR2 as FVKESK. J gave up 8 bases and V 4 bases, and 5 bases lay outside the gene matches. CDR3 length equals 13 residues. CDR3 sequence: CASSPTGGLGYTF. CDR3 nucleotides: TGTGCCAGCAGCCCGACAGGGGGTTTGGGCTACACCTTC.

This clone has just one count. CDR3 sequence (DNA): TGTGCCAGCAGCTTGATGCGGCCTGAATATAGCAATCAGCCCCAGCATTTT. Its protein is CASSLMRPEYSNQPQHF. V and J are TRBV5-5 and TRBJ1-5, with D unresolved. The CDR3 consists of 17 residues. Germline V CDR1 and CDR2: SGHKS, YYEKEE (reference sequence). V was clipped by 1 base and J by 0 bases, with 14 bases between them.